Listed below are T cell receptor beta chains from one sample, sequenced in a study of human T cells and chemical hapten exposure. TCRdb passed the RACE reads through MiXCR, listing each CDR3 protein once. The sample includes 180,000 or so distinct CDR3 sequences, around 30% of them seen just once. The sample consisted of whole blood, taken in connection with sensitization to the hapten diphenylcyclopropenone (DPC). Source of these receptors: a woman aged 25 to 45 with alopecia areata. Some clones in this sample may be carry-over from other donors' samples. Each CDR3 is given with its conserved first and last residue. The D gene is left open where the match is weak. Size values are once, few and many counts, or a class for expanded clones, and some rows have none.

CDR3aa,CDR3nt,d_gene,j_gene,v_gene,abundance
CASRGPYSNQPQHF,TGTGCCAGCAGAGGACCTTATAGCAATCAGCCCCAGCATTTT,NA,TRBJ1-5,TRBV2,few
CSVLSDKNIQYF,TGCAGCGTGTTGAGCGACAAAAACATTCAGTACTTC,NA,TRBJ2-4,TRBV29-1,NA
CASSSQQGDNEQFF,TGTGCCAGCAGCTCCCAACAGGGTGACAATGAGCAGTTCTTC,NA,TRBJ2-1,TRBV7-2,once
CASLTQGNTEAFF,TGTGCCAGCCTTACACAGGGAAACACTGAAGCTTTCTTT,NA,TRBJ1-1,TRBV2,NA
CASSQDRGAFEKLFF,TGCGCCAGCAGCCAAGATAGGGGGGCATTTGAAAAACTGTTTTTT,NA,TRBJ1-4,TRBV4-3,NA
CASSTVMVSTDTQYF,TGTGCCAGCAGCACCGTTATGGTTAGCACAGATACGCAGTATTTT,NA,TRBJ2-3,TRBV7-9,NA
CATRDSYLYEQYF,TGTGCCACCAGGGACAGCTACCTCTACGAGCAGTACTTC,TRBD1,TRBJ2-7,TRBV28,NA
CSAGQEGLPQHF,TGCAGCGCCGGACAGGAAGGATTACCCCAGCATTTT,TRBD1,TRBJ1-5,TRBV29-1,few
CASSRTGLTDTQYF,TGTGCCAGCAGTCGGACAGGACTAACAGATACGCAGTATTTT,NA,TRBJ2-3,TRBV5-5,NA
CASSLLTQNTGELFF,TGCGCCAGCAGCCTCCTGACACAGAACACCGGGGAGCTGTTTTTT,NA,TRBJ2-2,TRBV5-1,few
CASSITSGYEQYF,TGTGCCAGCAGTATAACTAGCGGCTACGAGCAGTACTTC,TRBD2,TRBJ2-7,TRBV28,NA
CASSLDPPSMITGGKNTEAFF,TGTGCCAGCAGTCTCGACCCCCCATCAATGATAACAGGGGGCAAAAACACTGAAGCTTTCTTT,TRBD1,TRBJ1-1,TRBV28,NA
CASTSVDTEAFF,TGTGCCAGCACCTCAGTAGACACTGAAGCTTTCTTT,NA,TRBJ1-1,TRBV28,NA
CASSLDTGGSTEAFF,TGTGCCAGCAGTTTAGACACAGGGGGGAGCACTGAAGCTTTCTTT,TRBD1,TRBJ1-1,TRBV28,few
CSVERVRETQYF,TGCAGCGTTGAACGGGTTCGGGAGACCCAGTACTTC,NA,TRBJ2-5,TRBV29-1,NA
CSAAWGTGELFF,TGCAGCGCTGCTTGGGGCACCGGGGAGCTGTTTTTT,NA,TRBJ2-2,TRBV29-1,NA
CASSEDSGRGNSPLHF,TGTGCCAGCAGTGAAGATTCGGGCAGAGGCAATTCACCCCTCCACTTT,NA,TRBJ1-6,TRBV2,NA
CAISGKPGSGANVLTF,TGTGCCATCAGTGGAAAACCAGGGTCAGGGGCCAACGTCCTGACTTTC,NA,TRBJ2-6,TRBV10-3,NA
CSVARRAEYNEQFF,TGCAGCGTTGCCCGGCGAGCGGAGTACAATGAGCAGTTCTTC,NA,TRBJ2-1,TRBV29-1,few
CAISESGGGRAFF,TGTGCCATCAGTGAGTCGGGGGGGGGTAGAGCTTTCTTT,NA,TRBJ1-1,TRBV10-3,few
CASSVGGLRSQETQYF,TGTGCCAGCAGCGTAGGCGGACTTAGGTCCCAAGAGACCCAGTACTTC,NA,TRBJ2-5,TRBV9,few
CASSYLGAFDVKQYF,TGTGCCAGCAGTTACTTGGGAGCCTTCGACGTAAAGCAGTACTTC,NA,TRBJ2-7,TRBV6-5,NA
CAIKNGGEVQPQHF,TGTGCCATTAAGAATGGGGGCGAGGTTCAGCCCCAGCATTTT,NA,TRBJ1-5,TRBV28,few
CASSPTGSSDTQYF,TGTGCCAGCTCACCAACAGGGAGTTCAGATACGCAGTATTTT,NA,TRBJ2-3,TRBV18,few
CASSTGTGALTEQYF,TGTGCCAGCAGCACGGGGACAGGGGCCCTAACCGAGCAGTACTTC,TRBD1,TRBJ2-7,TRBV7-2,NA
CSAHLLDRGYNEQFF,TGCAGTGCTCATCTTCTGGACAGGGGCTACAATGAGCAGTTCTTC,TRBD1,TRBJ2-1,TRBV20-1,NA
CASSPSTIGGVTNEQFF,TGTGCCAGCAGCCCTTCTACTATTGGCGGGGTAACCAATGAGCAGTTCTTC,NA,TRBJ2-1,TRBV5-6,few
CASSHDSGTEAFF,TGCGCCAGCAGCCACGACAGCGGGACTGAAGCTTTCTTT,NA,TRBJ1-1,TRBV4-1,NA
CSVEGQGARDYGYTF,TGCAGCGTAGAGGGACAGGGGGCCCGGGACTATGGCTACACCTTC,TRBD1,TRBJ1-2,TRBV29-1,NA
CSARVSGISGANVLTF,TGCAGTGCTAGAGTTTCAGGTATCTCTGGGGCCAACGTCCTGACTTTC,NA,TRBJ2-6,TRBV20-1,NA
CASSPVGQGGVHEQYF,TGTGCCAGCAGCCCAGTAGGACAGGGAGGTGTACACGAGCAGTACTTC,TRBD1,TRBJ2-7,TRBV28,NA
CASSLVAGYYEQYF,TGTGCCAGCAGTTTAGTCGCCGGATACTACGAGCAGTACTTC,NA,TRBJ2-7,TRBV28,NA
CASSHSDQPQHF,TGTGCCAGCAGCCACAGTGATCAGCCCCAGCATTTT,NA,TRBJ1-5,TRBV6-2/TRBV6-3,once
CASSSQWNTEAFF,TGTGCCAGCAGTTCCCAGTGGAACACTGAAGCTTTCTTT,NA,TRBJ1-1,TRBV28,NA
CASSLLKGAGEQYF,TGTGCCAGCAGCTTGTTAAAGGGGGCTGGCGAGCAGTACTTC,TRBD1,TRBJ2-7,TRBV11-1,NA
CASRGQGGEQFF,TGTGCCAGCAGAGGACAGGGCGGGGAGCAGTTCTTC,TRBD1,TRBJ2-1,TRBV6-4,NA
CASSLYRESTEAFF,TGTGCCAGCAGCCTGTACAGGGAGAGCACTGAAGCTTTCTTT,NA,TRBJ1-1,TRBV7-2,NA
CASSLGQGVGTEAFF,TGCGCCAGCAGCTTGGGACAGGGAGTGGGCACTGAAGCTTTCTTT,TRBD1,TRBJ1-1,TRBV5-1,NA
CASMPPLYNEQFF,TGTGCCAGCATGCCCCCCCTGTACAATGAGCAGTTCTTC,NA,TRBJ2-1,TRBV6-2/TRBV6-3,few
CASRRQGYEQYF,TGTGCCAGCAGGAGACAGGGCTACGAGCAGTACTTC,TRBD1,TRBJ2-7,TRBV2,NA
CSAPSLRGYTQYF,TGCAGTGCTCCCTCTCTGAGGGGCTATACGCAGTATTTT,NA,TRBJ2-3,TRBV20-1,few
CASSWRTENTEAFF,TGTGCCAGCAGTTGGCGGACGGAGAACACTGAAGCTTTCTTT,NA,TRBJ1-1,TRBV11-1,many
CAISEEPEGTQYF,TGTGCCATCAGTGAGGAACCCGAAGGGACCCAGTACTTC,NA,TRBJ2-5,TRBV10-3,few
CSAPKSGGRDTQYF,TGCAGTGCTCCGAAGAGCGGGGGCCGGGATACGCAGTATTTT,TRBD2,TRBJ2-3,TRBV20-1,NA